This T cell receptor beta chain is from a study of blood T cell repertoires in COVID-19. TCRdb's copy holds only in-frame clones and misses some; the assay was immunoSEQ multiplex PCR. The sample lists 140,000 or so clones, over 65% occurring once. The CDR3 is 17 amino acids. Germline loops: CDR1 SGHNT, CDR2 YYREEE (reference sequence). Trimming pared 5 bases from V and 1 base from J, leaving 21 bases between. The source material was peripheral blood. The V gene is TRBV5-4, the J gene TRBJ1-1; D may be TRBD1 (6 bases). This TCR came from a human donor in a cohort sampled during active COVID-19. Here the CDR3 reads CASSPGGQGVPNTEAFF. DNA for the CDR3: TGTGCCAGCAGTCCGGGGGGCCAGGGAGTCCCGAACACTGAAGCTTTCTTT.